This TCR beta chain was recovered during a study of post-analysis software for immune sequencing data. Background on the study: Disease courses included relapsing-remitting, secondary progressive and progressive-relapsing multiple sclerosis.

Prepared libraries of TCR beta cDNA carried unique molecular identifiers. The authors obtained roughly 0.5 million cDNA molecules from approximately 0.91 to 9.4 million T cells. TCRdb called the PCR reads again in MiXCR, with one record for every CDR3 protein. The sample shows hundreds of thousands of distinct CDR3 sequences, 25% to 30% of them seen only once. A remark on this clonotype: What it binds is not known.

Study findings and constraints: Co-batched samples clustered tightly together by F measure. Five or six TRBV segments, TRBV5-6, TRBV5-1 and TRBV20-1 among them, were found more frequent in patients than controls. Normalized Chao1 diversity in multiple sclerosis patients fell significantly below that of controls.

CDR3 length equals 23 residues. Germline V gene lookup returns CDR1 SGHAT and CDR2 FQNNGV. V shed 1 base and J 6 bases; nucleotides not matched to a gene: 23. The sample comprised blood. This TCR was sampled from a girl between 10 and 17 years old with multiple sclerosis. The chain employs TRBV11-2 and TRBJ2-3; 15 nucleotides line up with TRBD2. The CDR3 loop reads CASSLVGLWRTSGGGFPPDTQYF. CDR3 nucleotides: TGTGCCAGCAGCTTAGTTGGTTTGTGGAGGACTAGCGGGGGGGGGTTCCCTCCGGATACGCAGTATTTT.